Following are 21 T cell receptor beta chains from one sample sequenced in a study of radiation and T cells in renal cell carcinoma. Time point here: blood 2 weeks post-SBRT. Treatment: 15 Gy SBRT to primary tumor, nephrectomy 4 weeks later. The assay was immunoSEQ multiplex PCR, and TCRdb's table has in-frame clones only and misses some. Here the sample spans about 49,000 clones, roughly 78% being singletons. Sequences were derived from blood, sampled from a patient whose treatment included radiotherapy and nephrectomy. These receptors were taken from a woman in her seventies with renal cell carcinoma.

This clone was seen at least ten times. The chain links TRBV4-1 to TRBJ2-7, with no clear D. V shed 4 bases and J shed 1 base, with 8 bases lying between them. Germline assignment: CDR1 MGHRA and CDR2 YSYEKL. There are 13 residues in the CDR3. The CDR3 DNA is TGCGCCAGCAGCCCGTCCGTGTCCTACGAGCAGTACTTC. Protein: CASSPSVSYEQYF.

This chain joins TRBV7-2 and TRBJ2-1; 7 bases map to TRBD2. CDR1 is SGHTA and CDR2 is FQGNSA in the germline V gene. V lost 7 bases and J lost 3; bases outside the gene matches: 9. This CDR3 region has 15 residues. Here the CDR3 DNA reads TGTGCCAGCACCAACCCCCCGGGAGGCTACAATGAGCAGTTCTTC. It codes for CASTNPPGGYNEQFF.

This clone was counted a few times. The genes are TRBV7-9 and TRBJ1-1; maybe TRBD1 (6 bases). CDR1 SEHNR and CDR2 FQNEAQ come from the germline V gene (reference sequence). The CDR3 spans 14 residues. Trimming cost V 5 bases and J 5 bases, with 15 bases left between them. CDR3 loop: CASSIRTVGTEAFF. The CDR3 DNA reads TGTGCCAGCAGCATACGGACAGTTGGGACTGAAGCTTTCTTT.

V gene TRBV7-2 combines with J gene TRBJ2-7, with no clear D. This CDR3 region has 12 residues. CDR1 SGHTA and CDR2 FQGNSA come from the germline V gene. The V end was cut by 6 bases, the J end by 6 bases, with 12 bases between. Here the CDR3 DNA reads TGTGCCAGCAGATTGGACGGGTTCGAGCAGTACTTC. Translation gives CASRLDGFEQYF.

J is TRBJ2-7 and V is TRBV15; maybe TRBD1 (5 bases). Per the germline V gene, CDR1 is LNHNV and CDR2 is YYDKDF (reference sequence). Trimming pared 0 bases from V and 3 bases from J, leaving 12 bases between. The CDR3 is made up of 15 amino acids. This CDR3 is CATSREQGENYEQYF. The DNA for the CDR3 is TGTGCCACCAGCAGAGAGCAGGGTGAAAACTACGAGCAGTACTTC.

The chain combines TRBV9 with TRBJ2-7; D assignment may be TRBD1 or TRBD2 (5 bases each). TRBJ2-5 explains the end of the DNA better; the J call may be wrong. Germline loops: CDR1 SGDLS, CDR2 YYNGEE. This CDR3 comprises 15 residues. CDR3 sequence: CASSVGDHRQETQYF. DNA of the CDR3: TGTGCCAGCAGCGTAGGGGACCACCGACAAGAGACCCAGTACTTC.

The rearrangement uses TRBV5-4 and TRBJ2-3; TRBD2 might be the D (6 bases). Germline V gives CDR1 SGHNT, CDR2 YYREEE (reference sequence). The CDR3 is made up of 16 amino acids. V lost 4 bases and J lost 0, with 15 bases in between. This CDR3 reads CASSPSASDSTDTQYF. The CDR3 nucleotides are TGTGCCAGCAGCCCGTCGGCTAGCGATAGCACAGATACGCAGTATTTT.

The CDR3 sequence is CASSPMDRVYQPQHF. The CDR3 DNA reads as TGTGCCAGCAGCCCAATGGACAGGGTCTATCAGCCCCAGCATTTT. The gene calls are TRBV7-8 and TRBJ1-5, with TRBD1 matching 8 bases. V gave up 5 bases and J gave up 5 bases; unmatched junction bases: 8. The germline V gene encodes CDR1 SGHVS and CDR2 FQNEAQ. The CDR3 sequence is 15 residues long.

The V call is TRBV7-9, the J call TRBJ2-5, with TRBD2 matching 12 bases. With V trimmed by 1 base and J by 1 base, 1 base remained unmatched. This CDR3 has 16 residues. The germline V gene encodes CDR1 SEHNR and CDR2 FQNEAQ (reference sequence). The CDR3 DNA reads TGTGCCAGCAGCTTAGGGACTAGCGGGGCCCAAGAGACCCAGTACTTC. Protein: CASSLGTSGAQETQYF.

CDR3 residues: CASSMWQGNSGELFF. The DNA of the CDR3 is TGTGCCAGTAGTATGTGGCAGGGGAATTCCGGGGAGCTGTTTTTT. The rearrangement joins TRBV19 to TRBJ2-2, with D perhaps TRBD1 (6 bases). The CDR3 contains 15 residues. V lost 3 bases, J lost 6 bases, and 14 bases lay in between. CDR1 and CDR2 from the germline V gene are LNHDA and SQIVND (reference sequence).

In its sample, this clone was seen a few times. The rearrangement links TRBV6-1 to TRBJ2-7, with 7 positions matching TRBD1. J was trimmed by 1 base and V by 0 bases; bases with no gene match: 6. This CDR3 is 16 amino acids long. CDR1 and CDR2 from the germline V gene are MNHNS and SASEGT. CDR3 nucleotide sequence: TGTGCCAGCAGTGAAGCGGACCGGACAGGTTCCTACGAGCAGTACTTC. Its translation is CASSEADRTGSYEQYF.

The chain employs TRBV14 and TRBJ2-1; 8 positions match TRBD1. The germline V gene encodes CDR1 SGHDN and CDR2 FVKESK. Trimming cost V 4 bases and J 5 bases; bases outside gene matches: 13. The CDR3 is made up of 17 amino acids. Here the CDR3 DNA reads TGTGCCAGCAGCCCCCTCTTTCCGGACAGGGAGGACAATGAGCAGTTCTTC. Translation gives CASSPLFPDREDNEQFF.

The V gene is TRBV7-2, the J gene TRBJ2-7; D is unclear. This CDR3 region has 15 residues. Trimming took 1 base from V and 5 from J, leaving 15 bases between them. Germline V gene sequence: CDR1 SGHTA, CDR2 FQGNSA. CDR3 protein: CASSLVSAREDEQYF. In DNA, the CDR3 is TGTGCCAGCAGCTTAGTGTCGGCTCGTGAGGACGAGCAGTACTTC.

The rearrangement joins TRBV2 to TRBJ2-3, with D perhaps matching TRBD2 (5 bases). CDR1 SNHLY and CDR2 FYNNEI come from the germline V gene. V was shortened by 7 bases and J by 8 bases, with 10 bases between the two germline ends. The CDR3 totals 11 residues. CDR3 DNA: TGTGCCAGCATGGCACTAGGTACGCAGTATTTT. Protein: CASMALGTQYF.

This chain joins TRBV4-1 and TRBJ1-2; tentative D call: TRBD1 (5 bases). Germline CDR1 reads MGHRA; CDR2 reads YSYEKL. The CDR3 extends over 17 amino acids. Trimming pared 3 bases from V and 4 bases from J, leaving 21 bases between. CDR3 region: CASSHRPRGGSSYGYTF. CDR3 in DNA: TGCGCCAGCAGCCACCGACCCCGGGGGGGTTCGAGCTATGGCTACACCTTC.

The rearrangement joins TRBV28 to TRBJ2-2; unclear D gene. Between the trimmed V and J ends, which lost 3 bases and 7 bases, there was a span of 3 bases. In germline, CDR1 is MDHEN, CDR2 SYDVKM. The CDR3 consists of 11 residues. The CDR3 nucleotides are TGTGCCAGCAGTTTCGGCGGGGAGCTGTTTTTT. It translates to CASSFGGELFF.

V gene TRBV11-1 combines with J gene TRBJ2-7; possible D gene TRBD2, 5 bases. Looked up from germline, CDR1 is SGHAT and CDR2 is FQDESV (reference sequence). The V and J ends lost 4 bases and 7 bases respectively, with 14 bases between them. The CDR3 runs 13 residues. CDR3: CASSSGLREEQYF. CDR3 coding DNA: TGTGCCAGCAGCTCCGGTCTCCGGGAAGAGCAGTACTTC.

The J gene is TRBJ1-3, the V gene TRBV10-1, with D hard to call. The germline V gene has CDR1 WNHNN and CDR2 SYGVQD (reference sequence). V gave up 3 bases and J gave up 2 bases, with 11 bases separating them. CDR3 length equals 15 residues. CDR3 DNA sequence: TGCGCCAGCAGTGACCCGTCCGGGACTGGAAACACCATATATTTT. Its protein product is CASSDPSGTGNTIYF.

The chain joins TRBV5-4 to TRBJ2-7; no clear D gene. Trimming pared 4 bases from V and 2 bases from J, leaving 16 bases between. The length of the CDR3 is 15 residues. Germline assignment: CDR1 SGHNT and CDR2 YYREEE (reference sequence). CDR3 amino acids: CASSPADTDPYEQYF. The CDR3 DNA follows: TGTGCCAGCAGCCCCGCCGACACGGACCCCTACGAGCAGTACTTC.

The chain uses TRBV6-6 and TRBJ1-4; D unclear. V lost 0 bases and J 0 bases, leaving 5 bases between the germline ends. This CDR3 contains 15 residues. Germline assignment: CDR1 MNHNY and CDR2 SVGAGI (reference sequence). This CDR3 is CASSYSDATNEKLFF. CDR3 nucleotide sequence: TGTGCCAGCAGTTACTCGGATGCAACTAATGAAAAACTGTTTTTT.

For this clone: This same CDR3 is encoded by further DNA sequences in the sample. The rearrangement links TRBV10-3 to TRBJ1-5; D remains ambiguous. With 2 bases removed from V and 5 bases from J, the gap between germline ends came to 7 bases. There are 13 residues in the CDR3. Germline V gene data show CDR1 as ENHRY and CDR2 as SYGVKD. CDR3 loop: CAISEARYQPQHF. The CDR3 coding sequence is TGTGCCATCAGTGAGGCCAGATATCAGCCCCAGCATTTT.